The sample holds a few counts of the clone carrying this T cell receptor beta chain. The antigen is undetermined. Treatment reported: roughly 10-day PBMC culture with coronavirus spike peptide pools or control peptides (ViraFEST assay). The study sequenced cultured CD4+ T cell DNA using the Oncomine TCR Beta short-read assay. TCRdb called the PCR reads again in MiXCR, with one record for every CDR3 protein. In the table there are about 20,000 distinct CDR3 sequences, roughly three fifths of which are singletons. The data were obtained in a study of vaccination and CD4 T cells after COVID-19. Study as a whole: Convalescent patients gave post-COVID blood a median approximately 100 days post-diagnosis, range 35 to 161.

The receptor was derived from a human donor who had recovered from COVID-19. Source: CD4+ T cells from blood, cultured in vitro, taken after SARS-CoV-2 vaccination.

CDR3 sequence reads: CASSAAPGQGYTF. The DNA of the CDR3 is TGTGCCAGCAGCGCAGCGCCGGGACAGGGCTACACCTTC. The chain employs TRBV9 and TRBJ1-2; 7 positions match TRBD1. This CDR3 is 13 amino acids long. Germline values: CDR1 SGDLS, CDR2 YYNGEE. V dropped 3 bases and J dropped 8; count of bases not matched to a gene: 7.